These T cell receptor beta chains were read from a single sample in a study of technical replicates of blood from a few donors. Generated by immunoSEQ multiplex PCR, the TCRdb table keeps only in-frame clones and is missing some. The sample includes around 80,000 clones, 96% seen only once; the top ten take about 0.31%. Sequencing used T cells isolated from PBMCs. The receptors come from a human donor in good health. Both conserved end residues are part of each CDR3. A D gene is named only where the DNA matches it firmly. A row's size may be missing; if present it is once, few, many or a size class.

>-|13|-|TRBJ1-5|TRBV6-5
CASSYGGAQPQHF
TGTGCCAGCAGTTACGGGGGGGCTCAGCCCCAGCATTTT
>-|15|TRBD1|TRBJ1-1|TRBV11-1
CASSWERTGDTEAFF
TGTGCCAGCAGCTGGGAGAGGACAGGGGACACTGAAGCTTTCTTT
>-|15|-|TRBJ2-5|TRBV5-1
CASSFSRSEGVTQYF
TGCGCCAGCAGCTTCTCCCGGTCAGAGGGAGTGACCCAGTACTTC
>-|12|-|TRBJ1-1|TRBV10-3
CAISDGYTEAFF
TGTGCCATCAGTGACGGGTACACTGAAGCTTTCTTT
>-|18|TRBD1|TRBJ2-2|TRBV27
CASSLYVGTGKNTGELFF
TGTGCCAGCAGTTTATACGTTGGGACAGGAAAAAACACCGGGGAGCTGTTTTTT
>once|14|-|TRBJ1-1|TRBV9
CASSVAGVGTEAFF
TGTGCCAGCAGCGTAGCGGGGGTAGGGACTGAAGCTTTCTTT
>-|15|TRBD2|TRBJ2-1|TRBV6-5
CASSRTSGSNNEQFF
TGTGCCAGCAGCCGAACTAGCGGGAGTAACAATGAGCAGTTCTTC
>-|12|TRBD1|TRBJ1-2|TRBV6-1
CASGRTGDGYTF
TGTGCCAGCGGGAGGACAGGGGATGGCTACACCTTC
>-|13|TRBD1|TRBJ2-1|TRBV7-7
CASRVDRVGEQFF
TGTGCTAGCAGGGTGGACAGGGTAGGCGAGCAGTTCTTC
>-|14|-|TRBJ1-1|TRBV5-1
CASSLEQGVTEAFF
TGCGCCAGCAGCTTGGAGCAGGGTGTCACTGAAGCTTTCTTT
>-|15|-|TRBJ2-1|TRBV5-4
CASSLSGGAYNEQFF
TGTGCCAGCAGCCTTAGCGGAGGGGCCTACAATGAGCAGTTCTTC
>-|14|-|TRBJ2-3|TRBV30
CAWTGTMFADTQYF
TGTGCCTGGACCGGGACAATGTTCGCAGATACGCAGTATTTT
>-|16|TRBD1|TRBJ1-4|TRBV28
CASRDTGGITNEKLFF
TGTGCCAGCAGGGATACAGGGGGAATAACTAATGAAAAACTGTTTTTT
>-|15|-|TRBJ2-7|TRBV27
CASSFKGDYPYEQYF
TGTGCCAGCAGTTTTAAGGGGGACTACCCCTACGAGCAGTACTTC
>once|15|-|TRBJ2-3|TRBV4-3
CASSQEVAVIDTQYF
TGCGCCAGCAGCCAAGAGGTGGCGGTGATAGATACGCAGTATTTT
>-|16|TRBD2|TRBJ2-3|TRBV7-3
CASSSGLAGKLDTQYF
TGTGCCAGCAGCTCGGGACTAGCGGGAAAATTGGATACGCAGTATTTT
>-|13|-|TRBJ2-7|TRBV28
CASSPSESYEQYF
TGTGCCAGCAGTCCCTCCGAGTCCTACGAGCAGTACTTC
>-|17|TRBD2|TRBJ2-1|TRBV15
CATSGRTSGSSYNEQFF
TGTGCCACCAGCGGTAGGACTAGCGGGAGCTCCTACAATGAGCAGTTCTTC
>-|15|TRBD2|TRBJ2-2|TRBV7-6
CASSFGLAGAGELFF
TGTGCCAGCAGCTTTGGTCTAGCGGGAGCCGGGGAGCTGTTTTTT
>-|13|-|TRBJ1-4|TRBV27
CASSARVDEKLFF
TGTGCCAGCAGTGCCAGGGTAGACGAAAAACTGTTTTTT
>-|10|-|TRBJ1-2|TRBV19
CASSQVGYTF
TGTGCCAGTAGCCAGGTTGGCTACACCTTC
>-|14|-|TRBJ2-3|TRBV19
CASSIDPQVDTQYF
TGTGCCAGTAGTATAGATCCACAAGTAGATACGCAGTATTTT
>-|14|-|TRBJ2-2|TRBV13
CASSPLGGTGELFF
TGTGCCAGCAGCCCACTAGGAGGTACCGGGGAGCTGTTTTTT
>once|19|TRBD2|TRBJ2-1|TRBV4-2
CASSQVGIAGGPPYNEQFF
TGTGCCAGCAGCCAGGTAGGGATAGCGGGAGGGCCGCCGTACAATGAGCAGTTCTTC
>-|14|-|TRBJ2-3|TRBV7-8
CASADSPSTDTQYF
TGTGCCAGCGCTGACAGTCCAAGCACAGATACGCAGTATTTT
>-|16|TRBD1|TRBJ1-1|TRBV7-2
CASSPRDRGHSTEAFF
TGTGCCAGCAGCCCACGGGACAGGGGGCATAGCACTGAAGCTTTCTTT